These T cell receptor beta chains were read from a single sample in a study of chemoradiotherapy in HPV16-positive cancers. Sequencing used immunoSEQ multiplex PCR; TCRdb keeps in-frame clones, though not all of them. The sample includes about 14,000 clones, roughly nine tenths of them seen just once. Sequences were derived from tumor tissue, sampled from a patient who underwent chemoradiotherapy. Receptors were obtained from a human donor with HPV-associated anogenital cancer. Each CDR3 is given with its conserved first and last residue. D genes are given only for firm matches. Size is stated for part of the rows, as once, few or many counts, or as a class when the clone is expanded.

abundance: -; v_gene: TRBV5-1; d_gene: TRBD2; j_gene: TRBJ2-5; CDR3aa: CASRTEGRAEETQYF; CDR3nt: TGCGCCAGCAGAACAGAGGGGAGGGCGGAAGAGACCCAGTACTTC
abundance: -; v_gene: TRBV4-2; d_gene: TRBD2; j_gene: TRBJ2-2; CDR3aa: CASSPRVAGGGSELSGELFF; CDR3nt: TGTGCCAGCAGCCCTCGGGTAGCGGGTGGGGGATCGGAACTTTCCGGGGAGCTGTTTTTT
abundance: -; v_gene: TRBV18; d_gene: -; j_gene: TRBJ2-5; CDR3aa: CASSPRSGVQETQYF; CDR3nt: TGTGCCAGCTCACCACGTAGCGGAGTCCAAGAGACCCAGTACTTC
abundance: -; v_gene: TRBV10-1; d_gene: -; j_gene: TRBJ1-2; CDR3aa: CASSEGRYRGYTF; CDR3nt: TGCGCCAGCAGTGAAGGACGCTACCGTGGCTACACCTTC
abundance: -; v_gene: TRBV6-6; d_gene: -; j_gene: TRBJ2-7; CDR3aa: CASSSGRESEQYF; CDR3nt: TGTGCCAGCAGTTCAGGCAGGGAGAGCGAGCAGTACTTC
abundance: -; v_gene: TRBV2; d_gene: -; j_gene: TRBJ2-1; CDR3aa: CASSGPSEQFF; CDR3nt: TGTGCCAGCAGTGGCCCGAGTGAGCAGTTCTTC
abundance: -; v_gene: TRBV11-2; d_gene: -; j_gene: TRBJ2-1; CDR3aa: CASSLDPSPRLARSNEQFF; CDR3nt: TGTGCCAGCAGCTTAGATCCGAGTCCTAGGCTAGCGCGGTCCAATGAGCAGTTCTTC
abundance: -; v_gene: TRBV2; d_gene: -; j_gene: TRBJ1-6; CDR3aa: CASWVSPNSPLHF; CDR3nt: TGTGCCAGCTGGGTCTCCCCAAACTCACCCCTCCACTTT
abundance: -; v_gene: TRBV6-4; d_gene: -; j_gene: TRBJ2-1; CDR3aa: CASREEPGGYNEQFF; CDR3nt: TGTGCCAGCAGGGAAGAGCCCGGCGGGTACAATGAGCAGTTCTTC
abundance: once; v_gene: TRBV19; d_gene: -; j_gene: TRBJ1-1; CDR3aa: CASRLGGENTEAFF; CDR3nt: TGTGCCAGTAGACTGGGAGGGGAGAACACTGAAGCTTTCTTT
abundance: -; v_gene: TRBV2; d_gene: -; j_gene: TRBJ1-4; CDR3aa: CASSLQGNEKLFF; CDR3nt: TGTGCCAGCAGTTTACAGGGAAATGAAAAACTGTTTTTT
abundance: -; v_gene: TRBV7-9; d_gene: -; j_gene: TRBJ2-1; CDR3aa: CASSKSQGRENEQFF; CDR3nt: TGTGCCAGCAGCAAGTCCCAGGGGAGGGAAAATGAGCAGTTCTTC
abundance: -; v_gene: TRBV6-5; d_gene: TRBD1; j_gene: TRBJ2-7; CDR3aa: CASSYAGTGVGYEQYF; CDR3nt: TGTGCCAGCAGTTACGCTGGAACAGGGGTGGGATACGAGCAGTACTTC
abundance: -; v_gene: TRBV7-6; d_gene: -; j_gene: TRBJ1-5; CDR3aa: CASSLVHDQPQHF; CDR3nt: TGTGCCAGCAGCTTAGTTCACGATCAGCCCCAGCATTTT
abundance: -; v_gene: TRBV2; d_gene: -; j_gene: TRBJ1-5; CDR3aa: CASSAATGNFQPQHF; CDR3nt: TGTGCCAGCAGCGCGGCTACAGGGAATTTTCAGCCCCAGCATTTT
abundance: -; v_gene: TRBV30; d_gene: -; j_gene: TRBJ2-1; CDR3aa: CAWSVQGSYYNEQFF; CDR3nt: TGTGCCTGGAGTGTACAAGGGTCCTACTACAATGAGCAGTTCTTC
abundance: once; v_gene: TRBV11-1; d_gene: TRBD2; j_gene: TRBJ2-1; CDR3aa: CASSFSRTSGTNEQFF; CDR3nt: TGTGCCAGCAGCTTTAGCCGGACTAGTGGAACCAATGAGCAGTTCTTC
abundance: -; v_gene: TRBV15; d_gene: TRBD2; j_gene: TRBJ2-1; CDR3aa: CATLSFSGRYNEQFF; CDR3nt: TGTGCCACCCTTAGCTTTAGCGGGAGATACAATGAGCAGTTCTTC
abundance: -; v_gene: TRBV7-9; d_gene: -; j_gene: TRBJ1-3; CDR3aa: CASSLGIDFSGNTIYF; CDR3nt: TGTGCCAGCAGCTTAGGGATAGACTTCTCTGGAAACACCATATATTTT
abundance: -; v_gene: TRBV11-3; d_gene: -; j_gene: TRBJ2-1; CDR3aa: CASSSLLGDEQFF; CDR3nt: TGTGCCAGCAGCTCACTCTTAGGGGATGAGCAGTTCTTC
abundance: -; v_gene: TRBV25-1; d_gene: -; j_gene: TRBJ1-2; CDR3aa: CASSLGTNHGYTF; CDR3nt: TGTGCCAGCAGCCTCGGGACAAATCATGGCTACACCTTC
abundance: -; v_gene: TRBV7-9; d_gene: -; j_gene: TRBJ2-3; CDR3aa: CASSGAGTRVPDTQYF; CDR3nt: TGTGCCAGCAGCGGGGCCGGGACAAGGGTCCCAGATACGCAGTATTTT
abundance: -; v_gene: TRBV2; d_gene: -; j_gene: TRBJ2-4; CDR3aa: CASSDARGNIQYF; CDR3nt: TGTGCCAGCAGTGATGCTAGAGGAAACATTCAGTACTTC
abundance: once; v_gene: TRBV9; d_gene: TRBD2; j_gene: TRBJ2-2; CDR3aa: CASSPPSGRAFGELFF; CDR3nt: TGTGCCAGCAGCCCCCCCAGCGGGAGGGCCTTCGGGGAGCTGTTTTTT
abundance: -; v_gene: TRBV29-1; d_gene: -; j_gene: TRBJ1-1; CDR3aa: CSALTGSNTEAFF; CDR3nt: TGCAGCGCCCTGACAGGATCGAACACTGAAGCTTTCTTT
abundance: -; v_gene: TRBV12-5; d_gene: -; j_gene: TRBJ1-3; CDR3aa: CASGFHSSGNTIYF; CDR3nt: TGTGCTAGTGGTTTTCACAGCTCTGGAAACACCATATATTTT
abundance: -; v_gene: TRBV6-1; d_gene: -; j_gene: TRBJ1-5; CDR3aa: CASSEASDQPQHF; CDR3nt: TGTGCCAGCAGTGAAGCTTCGGATCAGCCCCAGCATTTT
abundance: -; v_gene: TRBV2; d_gene: -; j_gene: TRBJ1-2; CDR3aa: CASSPQGSDGYTF; CDR3nt: TGTGCCAGCAGCCCTCAGGGTTCCGATGGCTACACCTTC
abundance: -; v_gene: TRBV4-3; d_gene: TRBD2; j_gene: TRBJ2-1; CDR3aa: CASSHSSGSINEQFF; CDR3nt: TGCGCCAGCAGCCATTCTAGCGGGAGCATTAACGAGCAGTTCTTC
abundance: once; v_gene: TRBV19; d_gene: -; j_gene: TRBJ2-2; CDR3aa: CASSTRAGELFF; CDR3nt: TGTGCCAGTAGTACGAGGGCCGGGGAGCTGTTTTTT
abundance: once; v_gene: TRBV5-4; d_gene: -; j_gene: TRBJ2-1; CDR3aa: CASSLDQGPNEQFF; CDR3nt: TGTGCCAGCAGCTTGGATCAGGGACCCAATGAGCAGTTCTTC
abundance: -; v_gene: TRBV5-8; d_gene: -; j_gene: TRBJ2-3; CDR3aa: CASSSPSQADTQYF; CDR3nt: TGTGCCAGCAGCTCACCGTCACAGGCAGATACGCAGTATTTT
abundance: -; v_gene: TRBV5-4; d_gene: TRBD1; j_gene: TRBJ1-2; CDR3aa: CASSLADRENYGYTF; CDR3nt: TGTGCCAGCAGCTTGGCCGACAGGGAAAACTATGGCTACACCTTC
abundance: -; v_gene: TRBV4-2; d_gene: -; j_gene: TRBJ2-7; CDR3aa: CASSQQGAENYEQYF; CDR3nt: TGTGCCAGCAGCCAGCAAGGGGCGGAAAACTACGAGCAGTACTTC
abundance: once; v_gene: TRBV13; d_gene: -; j_gene: TRBJ2-3; CDR3aa: CASSFGRLGADTQYF; CDR3nt: TGTGCCAGCAGCTTCGGGCGGCTAGGGGCAGATACGCAGTATTTT
abundance: -; v_gene: TRBV7-7; d_gene: -; j_gene: TRBJ2-1; CDR3aa: CASSSDQGNEQFF; CDR3nt: TGTGCTAGCAGCTCCGACCAGGGAAATGAGCAGTTCTTC
abundance: -; v_gene: TRBV7-9; d_gene: -; j_gene: TRBJ1-3; CDR3aa: CASSLNSGNTIYF; CDR3nt: TGTGCCAGCAGCTTGAACTCTGGAAACACCATATATTTT
abundance: -; v_gene: TRBV6-5; d_gene: TRBD1; j_gene: TRBJ2-7; CDR3aa: CASSSGTGREQYF; CDR3nt: TGTGCCAGCAGCTCCGGGACAGGTCGCGAGCAGTACTTC
abundance: -; v_gene: TRBV2; d_gene: -; j_gene: TRBJ1-2; CDR3aa: CASNPDLYGYTF; CDR3nt: TGTGCCAGCAACCCGGATCTCTATGGCTACACCTTC
abundance: -; v_gene: TRBV2; d_gene: -; j_gene: TRBJ1-2; CDR3aa: CASSDELGYGYTF; CDR3nt: TGTGCCAGCAGTGATGAGCTTGGCTATGGCTACACCTTC
abundance: -; v_gene: TRBV5-6; d_gene: -; j_gene: TRBJ2-3; CDR3aa: CASSLTRPDTQYF; CDR3nt: TGTGCCAGCAGCTTGACCCGGCCAGATACGCAGTATTTT
abundance: once; v_gene: TRBV25-1; d_gene: -; j_gene: TRBJ1-3; CDR3aa: CASSEYRTIYF; CDR3nt: TGTGCCAGCAGTGAATACAGGACCATATATTTT
abundance: -; v_gene: TRBV30; d_gene: TRBD1; j_gene: TRBJ2-1; CDR3aa: CAWRPSGQGYYNEQFF; CDR3nt: TGTGCCTGGAGACCTTCGGGACAGGGGTACTACAATGAGCAGTTCTTC